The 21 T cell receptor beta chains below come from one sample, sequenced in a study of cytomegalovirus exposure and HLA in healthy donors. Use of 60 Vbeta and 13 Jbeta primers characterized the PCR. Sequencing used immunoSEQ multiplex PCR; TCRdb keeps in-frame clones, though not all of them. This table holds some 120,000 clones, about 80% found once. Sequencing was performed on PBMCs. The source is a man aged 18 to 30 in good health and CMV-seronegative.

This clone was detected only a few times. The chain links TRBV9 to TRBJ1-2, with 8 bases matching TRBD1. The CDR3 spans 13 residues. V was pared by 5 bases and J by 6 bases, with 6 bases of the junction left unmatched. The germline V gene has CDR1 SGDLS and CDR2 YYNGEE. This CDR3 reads CASRAGTGDGYTF. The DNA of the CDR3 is TGTGCCAGCAGGGCCGGGACAGGCGATGGCTACACCTTC.

CDR3 in DNA: TGTGCCATCAAGTACGGGGACAGCATCTTTTATAGCAATCAGCCCCAGCATTTT. Amino acid sequence: CAIKYGDSIFYSNQPQHF. The chain recombines TRBV10-3 with TRBJ1-5; 7 positions agree with TRBD1. The CDR3 runs 18 residues. Germline trimming cut 7 bases from V and 0 bases from J; bases unmatched to any gene: 15. Germline-derived CDR1 and CDR2 are ENHRY and SYGVKD.

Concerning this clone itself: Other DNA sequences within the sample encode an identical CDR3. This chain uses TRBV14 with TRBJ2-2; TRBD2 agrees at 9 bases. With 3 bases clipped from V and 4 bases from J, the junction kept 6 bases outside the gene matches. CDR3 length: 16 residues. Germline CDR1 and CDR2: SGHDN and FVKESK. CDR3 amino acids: CASSHGAGGPTGELFF. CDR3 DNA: TGTGCCAGCAGCCATGGTGCGGGAGGGCCCACCGGGGAGCTGTTTTTT.

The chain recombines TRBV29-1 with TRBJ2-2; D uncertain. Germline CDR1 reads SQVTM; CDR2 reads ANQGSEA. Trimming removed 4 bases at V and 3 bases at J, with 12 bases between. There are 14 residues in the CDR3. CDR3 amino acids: CSVVTTDYTGELFF. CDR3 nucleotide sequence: TGCAGCGTTGTGACCACAGATTACACCGGGGAGCTGTTTTTT.

DNA of the CDR3: TGTGCCAGCAGCTTAGCAGGGAGGGAGCAGTACTTC. It encodes CASSLAGREQYF. The chain joins TRBV7-2 to TRBJ2-5; 7 bases are shared with TRBD2. This CDR3 contains 12 residues. Germline V gene lookup returns CDR1 SGHTA and CDR2 FQGNSA. The V segment lost 0 bases and the J segment 11 bases; nucleotides outside the gene matches: 3. Full variable domain (remainder filled in from reference TRBV7-2 and TRBJ2-5): GAGVSQSPSNKVTEKGKDVELRCDPISGHTALYWYRQSLGQGLEFLIYFQGNSAPDKSGLPSDRFSAERTGGSVSTLTIQRTQQEDSAVYLCASSLAGREQYFGPGTRLLVL.

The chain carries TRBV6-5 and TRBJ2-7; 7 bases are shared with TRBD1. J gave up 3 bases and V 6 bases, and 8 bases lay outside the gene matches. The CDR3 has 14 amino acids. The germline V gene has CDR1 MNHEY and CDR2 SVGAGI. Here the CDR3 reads CASRLGQAHYEQYV. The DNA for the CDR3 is TGTGCCAGCAGGTTAGGACAGGCCCACTACGAGCAGTACGTC.

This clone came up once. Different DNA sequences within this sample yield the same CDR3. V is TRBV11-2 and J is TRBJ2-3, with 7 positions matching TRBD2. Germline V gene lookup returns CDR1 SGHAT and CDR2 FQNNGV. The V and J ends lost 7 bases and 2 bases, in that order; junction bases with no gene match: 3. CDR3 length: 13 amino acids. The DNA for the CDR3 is TGTGCCAGCACCACTAGCGTCACAGATACGCAGTATTTT. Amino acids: CASTTSVTDTQYF.

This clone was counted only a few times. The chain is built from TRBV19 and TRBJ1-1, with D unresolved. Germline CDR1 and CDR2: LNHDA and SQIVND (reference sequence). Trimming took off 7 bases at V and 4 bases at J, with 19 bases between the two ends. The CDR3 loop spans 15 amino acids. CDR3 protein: CASTERSNVRTEAFF. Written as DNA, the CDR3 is TGTGCCAGTACTGAACGGTCTAACGTGCGCACTGAAGCTTTCTTT.

The CDR3: CARGQGGYGYTF. The DNA of the CDR3 is TGTGCCAGAGGGCAGGGAGGGTATGGCTACACCTTC. The rearrangement links TRBV2 to TRBJ1-2; D possibly corresponds to TRBD1 (5 bases). V lost 9 bases and J 5 bases, leaving 13 bases between the germline ends. The germline CDR1 and CDR2 sequences are SNHLY and FYNNEI. The CDR3 covers 12 residues.

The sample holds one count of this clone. CDR3 residues: CASSSGTGEAFF. The CDR3, as DNA: TGCGCCAGCAGCTCCGGGACAGGTGAAGCTTTCTTT. V usage is TRBV5-1 and J usage is TRBJ1-1; TRBD1 matches at 8 bases. The CDR3 covers 12 residues. Trimming at V came to 3 bases and at J to 7 bases, leaving 2 bases not matched to a gene. The germline V gene has CDR1 SGHRS and CDR2 YFSETQ.

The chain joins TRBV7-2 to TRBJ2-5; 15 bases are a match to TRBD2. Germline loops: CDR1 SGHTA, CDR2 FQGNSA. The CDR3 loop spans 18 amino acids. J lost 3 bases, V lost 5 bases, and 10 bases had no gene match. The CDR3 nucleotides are TGTGCCAGCAGCCCCTACCTCCGGACTAGCGGGAGGGAAGAGACCCAGTACTTC. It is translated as CASSPYLRTSGREETQYF.

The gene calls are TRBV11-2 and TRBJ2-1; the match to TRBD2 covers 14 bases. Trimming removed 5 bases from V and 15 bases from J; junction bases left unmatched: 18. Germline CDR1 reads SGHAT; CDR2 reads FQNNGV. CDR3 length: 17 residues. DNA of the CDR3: TGTGCCAGCAGCCCAACGGCGGGACTAGCGGGAGTGGGGGGGGCGTTCTTC. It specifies CASSPTAGLAGVGGAFF.

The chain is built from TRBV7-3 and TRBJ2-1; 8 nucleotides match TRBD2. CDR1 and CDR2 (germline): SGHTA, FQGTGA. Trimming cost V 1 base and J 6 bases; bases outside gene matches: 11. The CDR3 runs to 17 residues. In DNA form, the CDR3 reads TGTGCCAGCAGCTTAAACCCCGGGACTAGTAAGGGCAATGAGCAGTTCTTC. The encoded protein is CASSLNPGTSKGNEQFF.

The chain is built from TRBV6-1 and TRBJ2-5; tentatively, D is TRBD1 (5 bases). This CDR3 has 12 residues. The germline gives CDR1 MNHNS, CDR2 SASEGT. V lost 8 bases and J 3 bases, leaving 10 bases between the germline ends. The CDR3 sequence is CASGVREETQYF. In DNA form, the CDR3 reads TGTGCCAGCGGTGTCAGGGAAGAGACCCAGTACTTC.

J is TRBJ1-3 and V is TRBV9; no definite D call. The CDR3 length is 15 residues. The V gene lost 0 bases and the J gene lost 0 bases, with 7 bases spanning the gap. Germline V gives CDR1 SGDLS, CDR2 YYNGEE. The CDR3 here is CASSVGANSGNTIYF. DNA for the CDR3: TGTGCCAGCAGCGTAGGCGCCAACTCTGGAAACACCATATATTTT. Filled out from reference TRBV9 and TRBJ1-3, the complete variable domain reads DSGVTQTPKHLITATGQRVTLRCSPRSGDLSVYWYQQSLDQGLQFLIQYYNGEERAKGNILERFSAQQFPDLHSELNLSSLELGDSALYFCASSVGANSGNTIYFGEGSWLTVV.

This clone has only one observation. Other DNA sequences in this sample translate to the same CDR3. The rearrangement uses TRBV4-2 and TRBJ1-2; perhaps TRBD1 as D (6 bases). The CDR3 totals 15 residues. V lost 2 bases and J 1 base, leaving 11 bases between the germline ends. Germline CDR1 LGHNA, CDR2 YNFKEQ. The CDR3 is CASSQPTGVNYGYTF. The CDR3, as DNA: TGTGCCAGCAGCCAACCGACAGGAGTTAACTATGGCTACACCTTC.

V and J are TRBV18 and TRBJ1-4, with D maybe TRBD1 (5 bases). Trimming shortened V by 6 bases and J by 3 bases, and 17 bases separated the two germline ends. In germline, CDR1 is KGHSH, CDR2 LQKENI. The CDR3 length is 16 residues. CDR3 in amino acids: CASSSAPRQPNEKLFF. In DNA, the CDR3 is TGTGCCAGCTCGTCCGCCCCGCGACAGCCTAATGAAAAACTGTTTTTT.

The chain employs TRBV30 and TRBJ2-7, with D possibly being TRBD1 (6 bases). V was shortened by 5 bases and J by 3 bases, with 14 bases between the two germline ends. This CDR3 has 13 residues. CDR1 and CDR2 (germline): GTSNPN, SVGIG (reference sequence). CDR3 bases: TGTGCCTGGGACACAGGGAAAGGCTACGAGCAGTACTTC. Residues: CAWDTGKGYEQYF.

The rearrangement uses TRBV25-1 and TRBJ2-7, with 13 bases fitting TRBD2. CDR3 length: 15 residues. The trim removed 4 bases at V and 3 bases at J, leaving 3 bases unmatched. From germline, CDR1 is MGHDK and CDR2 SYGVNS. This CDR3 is CASSGGLAGSYEQYF. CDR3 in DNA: TGTGCCAGCAGTGGGGGACTAGCGGGAAGCTACGAGCAGTACTTC.

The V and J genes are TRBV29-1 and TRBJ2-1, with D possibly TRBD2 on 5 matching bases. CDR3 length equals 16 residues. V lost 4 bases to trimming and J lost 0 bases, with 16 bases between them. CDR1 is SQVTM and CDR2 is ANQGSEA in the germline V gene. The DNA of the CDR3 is TGCAGCGTTGGGTACCTCGGGGTGAGCTCCTACAATGAGCAGTTCTTC. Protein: CSVGYLGVSSYNEQFF.

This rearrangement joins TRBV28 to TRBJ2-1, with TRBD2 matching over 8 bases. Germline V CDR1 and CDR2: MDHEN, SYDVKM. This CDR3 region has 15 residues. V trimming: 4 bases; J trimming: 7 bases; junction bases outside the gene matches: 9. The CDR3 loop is CASSYAGTSRNEQFF. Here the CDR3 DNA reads TGTGCCAGCAGTTACGCCGGGACTAGTAGGAATGAGCAGTTCTTC.